This is a list of T cell receptor beta chains from one sample in a study of blood T cell repertoires in COVID-19. Assay used: immunoSEQ multiplex PCR; TCRdb lists only in-frame clones, some missing. Counted here are about 40,000 clones, approximately 79% occurring once; the ten biggest clones make up about 33%. Sequencing was done on a sample of peripheral blood. Every receptor here comes from a woman of 80 years or more with acute or convalescent COVID-19. CDR3s include the opening cysteine and the closing phenylalanine or tryptophan. A D gene is named only where the DNA matches it firmly. A row's size may be missing; if present it is once, few, many or a size class.

>TRBJ1-5|TRBD1|.|TRBV7-6
TGTGCCAGCAGCTTAGGGACAGGGGAGGGACAGCCCCAGCATTTT
CASSLGTGEGQPQHF
>TRBJ1-1|.|few|TRBV19
TGTGCCAGTAGACCCCCGGGGGTGGGGAAGGACACTGAAGCTTTCTTT
CASRPPGVGKDTEAFF
>TRBJ2-5|.|.|TRBV7-9
TGTGCCAGCAGCTCAGGGGATATGGTGGAGACCCAGTACTTC
CASSSGDMVETQYF
>TRBJ1-2|.|.|TRBV7-9
TGTGCCAGCAGCTTAGCAGACATAACAGGCTACACCTTC
CASSLADITGYTF
>TRBJ2-7|TRBD1|few|TRBV4-3
TGCGCCAGCAGCCAAGGGGGACAGAGCTACGAGCAGTACTTC
CASSQGGQSYEQYF
>TRBJ2-1|.|.|TRBV2
TGTGCCAGCAGTGAGACCGTTAAAGCGGGTGAGCAGTTCTTC
CASSETVKAGEQFF
>TRBJ2-5|TRBD1|.|TRBV3-1/TRBV3-2
TGTGCCAGCAGCTTTCGGACAGGCCAAGAGACCCAGTACTTC
CASSFRTGQETQYF
>TRBJ1-3|TRBD1|.|TRBV7-9
TGTGCCAGCAGCCGCGGAAATACAGGGGGCCCTGGAAACACCATATATTTT
CASSRGNTGGPGNTIYF
>TRBJ1-3|.|.|TRBV14
TGTGCCAGCCGCGGGTCCTACTCCTCTGGAAACACCATATATTTT
CASRGSYSSGNTIYF
>TRBJ1-5|TRBD1|.|TRBV18
TGTGCCAGCTCATCAACAGGGGAACAGCCCCAGCATTTT
CASSSTGEQPQHF
>TRBJ1-2|TRBD1|.|TRBV5-4
TGTGCCAGCAGCTTGCCCCGACAGGGTAAGGGCTACACCTTC
CASSLPRQGKGYTF
>TRBJ1-6|.|.|TRBV6-1
TGTGCCAGCAGTGAACATAGTGCAGGGGAGGGTTCACCCCTCCACTTT
CASSEHSAGEGSPLHF
>TRBJ1-2|.|.|TRBV7-9
TGTGCCAGCAGCTTACCGCCGGGACACCCTGAGAATTATGGCTACACCTTC
CASSLPPGHPENYGYTF
>TRBJ2-3|TRBD2|once|TRBV7-9
TGTGCCAGCAGCTTATGGTTAGCGGGAGCTCAAGATACGCAGTATTTT
CASSLWLAGAQDTQYF
>TRBJ2-7|TRBD1|.|TRBV28
TGTGCCAGCAGCCCGACAGGGGGTCTCGTTTACGAGCAGTACTTC
CASSPTGGLVYEQYF
>TRBJ1-1|.|.|TRBV3-1/TRBV3-2
TGTGCCAGCCCAACAGGGCACGAGTTCGGGACTGAAGCTTTCTTT
CASPTGHEFGTEAFF
>TRBJ2-1|TRBD2|.|TRBV24-1
TGTGCCACCAGTGATTCCTGGACTAGCGGGAGTTACAATGAGCAGTTCTTC
CATSDSWTSGSYNEQFF
>TRBJ1-6|.|.|TRBV7-9
TGTGCCAGCAGCTCGGCGGCCTATGGTTCACCCCTCCACTTT
CASSSAAYGSPLHF
>TRBJ2-7|TRBD2|few|TRBV5-5
TGTGCCAGCAGCTTGGGCAGCGGGAGGGCCTACGAGCAGTACTTC
CASSLGSGRAYEQYF
>TRBJ2-5|TRBD2|.|TRBV5-4
TGTGCCAGCAGCCCTCGGGGCGGGAGCCTCCAAGAGACCCAGTACTTC
CASSPRGGSLQETQYF
>TRBJ2-5|.|.|TRBV12-5
TGTGCTAGTGGTCGGAGTGGCTCCGAGACCCAGTACTTC
CASGRSGSETQYF
>TRBJ2-5|TRBD2|.|TRBV19
TGTGCCAGTAGTATAAGAATCACTAGCGGGCACCAAGAGACCCAGTACTTC
CASSIRITSGHQETQYF
>TRBJ1-3|.|.|TRBV5-4
TGTGCCAGCAGCTTGGACCTACCCGACTCTGGAAACACCATATATTTT
CASSLDLPDSGNTIYF
>TRBJ2-1|.|.|TRBV21-1
TGTGCCAGCAGCAAAGATCGCACTAGCGGGAGGTCACCGTTTCGCAATGAGCAGTTCTTC
CASSKDRTSGRSPFRNEQFF
>TRBJ2-7|.|few|TRBV12-3/TRBV12-4
TGTGCCAGCAGTTTGCGGCAGAAGGAGCAGTACTTC
CASSLRQKEQYF
>TRBJ2-3|TRBD2|.|TRBV11-2
TGTGCCAGCAGCCCCGCCGGGACTAGCGGCACAGATACGCAGTATTTT
CASSPAGTSGTDTQYF
>TRBJ2-5|TRBD1|.|TRBV3-1/TRBV3-2
TGTGCCAGCAGTTCTCAGGGGGAGAAAGAGACCCAGTACTTC
CASSSQGEKETQYF
>TRBJ1-2|.|.|TRBV27
TGTGCCAGCAGTTTACGGGGGGTGGGGGTTCAGGACTATGGCTACACCTTC
CASSLRGVGVQDYGYTF
>TRBJ2-7|TRBD1|.|TRBV6-2/TRBV6-3
TGTGCCAGCAGTAGGACAGGGGGAAGCTCCTACGAGCAGTACTTC
CASSRTGGSSYEQYF
>TRBJ2-3|.|few|TRBV7-3
TGTGCCAGCAGCGACCCGGGTGAGCGGGTCGGCCCAGATACGCAGTATTTT
CASSDPGERVGPDTQYF
>TRBJ2-1|.|.|TRBV11-2
TGTGCCAGCAGCTTACCAGGCTCCTACAATGAGCAGTTCTTC
CASSLPGSYNEQFF
>TRBJ1-6|TRBD1|.|TRBV3-1/TRBV3-2
TGTGCCAGCAGCCGATCGGGGGGCAGGGGGCGTTCACCCCTCCACTTT
CASSRSGGRGRSPLHF
>TRBJ2-1|.|.|TRBV19
TGTGCCAGTAGTATAACCAGGACTACCGAGCAGTTCTTC
CASSITRTTEQFF
>TRBJ2-1|.|few|TRBV6-2/TRBV6-3
TGTGCCAGCAGGTACAGGGAAGAGGGTGAGCAGTTCTTC
CASRYREEGEQFF
>TRBJ1-4|.|.|TRBV20-1
TGCAGTGTAGGGGGGGATGAAAAACTGTTTTTT
CSVGGDEKLFF
>TRBJ2-1|TRBD2|.|TRBV6-1
TGTGCCAGCAGTGACGGGGGGGCTAGCGGTTACAATGAGCAGTTCTTC
CASSDGGASGYNEQFF
>TRBJ2-2|TRBD2|.|TRBV3-1/TRBV3-2
TGTGCCAGCAGCCAAACTAGCGGGAGGTACACCGGGGAGCTGTTTTTT
CASSQTSGRYTGELFF
>TRBJ1-5|.|.|TRBV27
TGTGCCAGCAGTTACTACGGGGGCAATCAGCCCCAGCATTTT
CASSYYGGNQPQHF
>TRBJ1-1|.|.|TRBV15
TGTGCCACCAGCAGAGTCCAGGGCCAGACGACTGAAGCTTTCTTT
CATSRVQGQTTEAFF
>TRBJ1-3|.|.|TRBV5-1
TGCGCCAGCAGCTCCCAGGGTACTTCTGGAAACACCATATATTTT
CASSSQGTSGNTIYF
>TRBJ2-7|TRBD2|.|TRBV5-1
TGCGCCAGCAGCTTACAGGGGACTCTCTCAGCGGGAGGAACTCTCCACGAGCAGTACTTC
CASSLQGTLSAGGTLHEQYF
>TRBJ1-2|TRBD1|large|TRBV18
TGTGCCAGCTCACCTGGGACAGGGTATGGCTACACCTTC
CASSPGTGYGYTF
>TRBJ1-3|.|.|TRBV18
TGTGCCAGCTCACCTACCGCCGGCAGGGACTCTGGAAACACCATATATTTT
CASSPTAGRDSGNTIYF
>TRBJ2-1|TRBD1|.|TRBV6-6
TGTGCCAGCAGTCTTCAAGGGGGCAATCTTCAAGCTGGCTACAATGAGCAGTTCTTC
CASSLQGGNLQAGYNEQFF
>TRBJ2-7|TRBD1|few|TRBV27
TGTGCCAGCAGTTTATCCGGACAGGGGGCAAAGCAGTACTTC
CASSLSGQGAKQYF
>TRBJ1-2|.|.|TRBV7-2
TGTGCCAGCAGGATGGGGGGGGGCTCCTATGGCTACACCTTC
CASRMGGGSYGYTF
>TRBJ2-5|TRBD2|.|TRBV19
TGTGCCAGTAGTACGGCGGGAGATAGGGAGACCCAGTACTTC
CASSTAGDRETQYF
>TRBJ1-1|.|many|TRBV6-6
TGTGCCAGCACGACAGGGAACACTGAAGCTTTCTTT
CASTTGNTEAFF
>TRBJ2-7|TRBD2|.|TRBV28
TGTGCCAGCAGTTTGGCAGCTAGCGGGCCGTACGAGCAGTACTTC
CASSLAASGPYEQYF
>TRBJ2-2|.|.|TRBV27
TGTGCCAGCAGTTTATGGGGCGGAGGGGCCGGGGAGCTGTTTTTT
CASSLWGGGAGELFF
>TRBJ1-3|TRBD1|few|TRBV18
TGTGCCAGCTCACCGACCGGGACAGGGCCTTCGGGAAACACCATATATTTT
CASSPTGTGPSGNTIYF
>TRBJ1-6|.|.|TRBV18
TGTGCCAGCTCACCACGAGCGGGCAGTCTCGGGGATTCACCCCTCCACTTT
CASSPRAGSLGDSPLHF
>TRBJ1-5|.|.|TRBV7-2
TGTGCCAGCAGCCCAGGTAATCAGCCCCAGCATTTT
CASSPGNQPQHF
>TRBJ1-1|.|few|TRBV11-3
TGTGCCAGCAGCTTCTGGGCGAACACTGAAGCTTTCTTT
CASSFWANTEAFF
>TRBJ2-2|.|.|TRBV5-1
TGCGCCAGCAGCTCCGGGACTCCCGACACCGGGGAGCTGTTTTTT
CASSSGTPDTGELFF
>TRBJ2-2|TRBD2|.|TRBV7-2
TGTGCCAGCACCCTAAGCGGGGCCTTGCGGACCGGGGAGCTGTTTTTT
CASTLSGALRTGELFF
>TRBJ2-1|TRBD2|few|TRBV27
TGTGCCAGCAGTTCGGGACTAGCGGGAGCCAATGAGCAGTTCTTC
CASSSGLAGANEQFF
>TRBJ2-1|TRBD1|.|TRBV19
TGTGCCAGCCGAAGCGGGACAGGGGGCAGGAATGAGCAGTTCTTC
CASRSGTGGRNEQFF
>TRBJ2-3|.|once|TRBV27
TGTGCCAGCAGTCCCACGCCCGACATCCCGAGTAACACAGATACGCAGTATTTT
CASSPTPDIPSNTDTQYF
>TRBJ1-1|.|.|TRBV5-1
TGCGCCAGCAGCTGGACACTGAACACTGAAGCTTTCTTT
CASSWTLNTEAFF